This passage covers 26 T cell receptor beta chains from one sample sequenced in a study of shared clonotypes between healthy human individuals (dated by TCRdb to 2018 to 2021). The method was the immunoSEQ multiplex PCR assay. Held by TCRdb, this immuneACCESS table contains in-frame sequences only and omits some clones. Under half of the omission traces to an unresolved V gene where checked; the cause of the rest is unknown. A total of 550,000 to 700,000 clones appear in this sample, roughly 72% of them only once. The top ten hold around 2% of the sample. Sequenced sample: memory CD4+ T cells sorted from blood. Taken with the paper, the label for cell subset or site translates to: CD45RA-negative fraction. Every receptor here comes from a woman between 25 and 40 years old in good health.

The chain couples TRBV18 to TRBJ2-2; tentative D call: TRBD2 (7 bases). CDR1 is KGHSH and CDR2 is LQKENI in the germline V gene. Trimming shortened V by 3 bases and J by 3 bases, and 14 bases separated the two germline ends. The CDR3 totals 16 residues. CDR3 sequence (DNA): TGTGCCAGCTCACCGATCAGGGGAGGGGACACCGGGGAGCTGTTTTTT. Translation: CASSPIRGGDTGELFF.

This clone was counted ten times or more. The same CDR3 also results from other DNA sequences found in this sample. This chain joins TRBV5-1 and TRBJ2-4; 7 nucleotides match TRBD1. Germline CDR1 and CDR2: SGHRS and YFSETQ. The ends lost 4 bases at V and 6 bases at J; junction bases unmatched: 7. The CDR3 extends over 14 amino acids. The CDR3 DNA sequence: TGCGCCAGCAGCCCTGGGACAGTGGGAAACATTCAGTACTTC. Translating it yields CASSPGTVGNIQYF.

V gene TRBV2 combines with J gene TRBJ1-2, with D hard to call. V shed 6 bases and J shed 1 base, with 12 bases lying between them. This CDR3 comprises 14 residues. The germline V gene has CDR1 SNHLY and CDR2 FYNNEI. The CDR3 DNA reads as TGTGCCAGCAGCGATGGAGGGAGTAACTATGGCTACACCTTC. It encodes CASSDGGSNYGYTF.

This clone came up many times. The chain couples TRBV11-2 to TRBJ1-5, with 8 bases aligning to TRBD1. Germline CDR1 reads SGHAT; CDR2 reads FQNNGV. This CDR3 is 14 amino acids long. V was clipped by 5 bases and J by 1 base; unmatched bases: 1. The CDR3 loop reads CASSDRGSNQPQHF. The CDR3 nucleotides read TGTGCCAGCAGCGACAGGGGAAGCAATCAGCCCCAGCATTTT. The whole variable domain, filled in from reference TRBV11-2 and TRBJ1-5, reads EAGVAQSPRYKIIEKRQSVAFWCNPISGHATLYWYQQILGQGPKLLIQFQNNGVVDDSQLPKDRFSAERLKGVDSTLKIQPAKLEDSAVYLCASSDRGSNQPQHFGDGTRLSIL.

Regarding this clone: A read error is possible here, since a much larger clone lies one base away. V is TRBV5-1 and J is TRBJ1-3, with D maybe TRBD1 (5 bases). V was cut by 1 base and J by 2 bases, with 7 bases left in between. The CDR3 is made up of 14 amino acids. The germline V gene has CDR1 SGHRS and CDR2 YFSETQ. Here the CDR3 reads CASSLPGTGNTIYF. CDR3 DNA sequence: TGCGCCAGCAGCTTGCCAGGGACTGGAAACACCATATATTTT.

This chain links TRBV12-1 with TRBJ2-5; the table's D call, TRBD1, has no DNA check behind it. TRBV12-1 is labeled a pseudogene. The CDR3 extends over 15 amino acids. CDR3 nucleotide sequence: TGTGCCAGCAGCTTTACCGCCAACCTCAGGGTGACCCAGTACTTC. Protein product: CASSFTANLRVTQYF.

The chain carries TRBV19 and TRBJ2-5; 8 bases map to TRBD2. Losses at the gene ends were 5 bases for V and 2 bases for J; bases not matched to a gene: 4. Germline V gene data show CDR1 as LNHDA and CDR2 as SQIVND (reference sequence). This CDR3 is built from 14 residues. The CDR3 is CASSFSGVQETQYF. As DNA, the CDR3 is TGTGCCAGTAGTTTTAGCGGGGTTCAAGAGACCCAGTACTTC. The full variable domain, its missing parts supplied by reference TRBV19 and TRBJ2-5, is DGGITQSPKYLFRKEGQNVTLSCEQNLNHDAMYWYRQDPGQGLRLIYYSQIVNDFQKGDIAEGYSVSREKKESFPLTVTSAQKNPTAFYLCASSFSGVQETQYFGPGTRLLVL.

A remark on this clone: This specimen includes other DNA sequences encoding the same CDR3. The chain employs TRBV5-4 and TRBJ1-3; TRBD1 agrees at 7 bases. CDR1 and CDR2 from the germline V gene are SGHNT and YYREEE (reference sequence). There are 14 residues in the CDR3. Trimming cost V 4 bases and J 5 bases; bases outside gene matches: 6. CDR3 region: CASSIDRARNTIYF. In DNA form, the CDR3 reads TGTGCCAGCAGCATAGACAGGGCTAGAAACACCATATATTTT.

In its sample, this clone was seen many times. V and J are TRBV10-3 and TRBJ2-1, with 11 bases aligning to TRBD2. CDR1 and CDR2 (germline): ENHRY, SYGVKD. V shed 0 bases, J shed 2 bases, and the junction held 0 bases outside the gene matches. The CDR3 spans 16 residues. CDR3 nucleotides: TGTGCCATCAGTGAGTCACTAGCGGGGGCCTACAATGAGCAGTTCTTC. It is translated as CAISESLAGAYNEQFF.

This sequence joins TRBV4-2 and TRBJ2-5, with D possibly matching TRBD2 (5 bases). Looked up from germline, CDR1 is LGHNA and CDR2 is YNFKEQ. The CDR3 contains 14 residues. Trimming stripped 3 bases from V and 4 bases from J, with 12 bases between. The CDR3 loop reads CASSHSVAGETQYF. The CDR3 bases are TGTGCCAGCAGCCACTCGGTGGCGGGAGAGACCCAGTACTTC.

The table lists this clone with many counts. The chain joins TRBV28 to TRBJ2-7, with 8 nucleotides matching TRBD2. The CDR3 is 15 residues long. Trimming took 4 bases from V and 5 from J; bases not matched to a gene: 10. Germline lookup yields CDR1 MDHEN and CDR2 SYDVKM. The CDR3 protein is CASSSLGSGGNEQYF. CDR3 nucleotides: TGTGCCAGCAGTTCCCTCGGGTCGGGAGGGAACGAGCAGTACTTC.

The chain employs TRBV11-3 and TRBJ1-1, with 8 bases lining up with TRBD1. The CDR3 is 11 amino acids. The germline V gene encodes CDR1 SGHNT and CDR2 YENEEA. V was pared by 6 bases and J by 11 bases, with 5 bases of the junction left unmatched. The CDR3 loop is CASRQGAAAFF. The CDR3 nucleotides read TGTGCCAGCAGGCAGGGGGCCGCGGCTTTCTTT.

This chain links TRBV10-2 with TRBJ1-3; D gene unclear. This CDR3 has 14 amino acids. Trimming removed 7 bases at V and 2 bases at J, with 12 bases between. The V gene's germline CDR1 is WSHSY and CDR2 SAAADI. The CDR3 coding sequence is TGCGCCAGCAAGGAGGGCGATACTGGAAACACCATATATTTT. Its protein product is CASKEGDTGNTIYF.

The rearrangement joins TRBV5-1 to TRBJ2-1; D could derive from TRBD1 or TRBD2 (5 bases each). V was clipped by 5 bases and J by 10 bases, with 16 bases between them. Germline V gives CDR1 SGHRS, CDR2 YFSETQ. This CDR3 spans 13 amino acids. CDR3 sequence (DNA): TGCGCCAGCAGTATCCTCCGGGACGGGGAGCAGTTCTTC. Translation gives CASSILRDGEQFF.

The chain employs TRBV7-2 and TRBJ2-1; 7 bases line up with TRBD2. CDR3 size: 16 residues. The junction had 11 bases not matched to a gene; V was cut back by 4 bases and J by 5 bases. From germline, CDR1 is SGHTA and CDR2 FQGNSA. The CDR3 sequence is CASSSPTTGTNNEQFF. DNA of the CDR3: TGTGCCAGCAGCTCACCGACAACCGGGACTAACAATGAGCAGTTCTTC.

CDR3 in DNA: TGTGCCAGCACCCCATCTAGCGGGAGCAATGAGCAGTTCTTC. Translated: CASTPSSGSNEQFF. The V call is TRBV5-6, the J call TRBJ2-1; 10 bases match TRBD2. In germline, CDR1 is SGHDT, CDR2 YYEEEE. This CDR3 is 14 amino acids long. With V trimmed by 6 bases and J by 6 bases, 6 bases remained unmatched.

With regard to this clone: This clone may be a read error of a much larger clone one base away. In DNA form, the CDR3 reads TGTGCCAGCAGGGATAGCAATCAGCCCCAGCATTTT. This sequence encodes CASRDSNQPQHF. J is TRBJ1-5 and V is TRBV2; no reliable D call. V lost 6 bases, J lost 0 bases, and 3 bases lay in between. CDR1 is SNHLY and CDR2 is FYNNEI in the germline V gene. CDR3 length: 12 amino acids.

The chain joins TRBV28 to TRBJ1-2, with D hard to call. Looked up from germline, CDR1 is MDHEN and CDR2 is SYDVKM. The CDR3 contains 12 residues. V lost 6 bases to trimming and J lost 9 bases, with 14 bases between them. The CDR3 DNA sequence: TGTGCCAGCAGAGTGGACGGATTAAGCTACACCTTC. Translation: CASRVDGLSYTF.

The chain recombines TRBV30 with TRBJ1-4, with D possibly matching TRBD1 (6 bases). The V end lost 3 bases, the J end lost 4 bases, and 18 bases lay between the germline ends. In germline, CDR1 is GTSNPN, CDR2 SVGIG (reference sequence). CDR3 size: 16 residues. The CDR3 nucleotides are TGTGCCTGGAGGGGCAGGGGATCACGCCTTAATGAAAAACTGTTTTTT. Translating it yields CAWRGRGSRLNEKLFF.

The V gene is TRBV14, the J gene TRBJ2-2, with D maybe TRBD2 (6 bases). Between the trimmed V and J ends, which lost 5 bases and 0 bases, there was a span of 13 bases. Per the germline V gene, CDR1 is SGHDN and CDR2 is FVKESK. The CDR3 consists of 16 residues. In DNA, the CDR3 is TGTGCCAGCAGCTACGACGGGACTTCGAACACCGGGGAGCTGTTTTTT. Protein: CASSYDGTSNTGELFF.

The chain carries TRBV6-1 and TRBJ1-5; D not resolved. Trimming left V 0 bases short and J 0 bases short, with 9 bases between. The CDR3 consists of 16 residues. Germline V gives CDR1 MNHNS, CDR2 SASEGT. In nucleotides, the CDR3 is TGTGCCAGCAGTGAAGCGCAAACCCATAGCAATCAGCCCCAGCATTTT. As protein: CASSEAQTHSNQPQHF.

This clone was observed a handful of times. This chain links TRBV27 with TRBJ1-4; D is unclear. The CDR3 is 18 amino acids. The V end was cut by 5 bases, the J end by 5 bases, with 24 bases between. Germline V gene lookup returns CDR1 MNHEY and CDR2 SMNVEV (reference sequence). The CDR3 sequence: CASSRQQPWTASNEKLFF. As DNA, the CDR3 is TGTGCCAGCAGTCGCCAGCAGCCCTGGACCGCTTCCAATGAAAAACTGTTTTTT.

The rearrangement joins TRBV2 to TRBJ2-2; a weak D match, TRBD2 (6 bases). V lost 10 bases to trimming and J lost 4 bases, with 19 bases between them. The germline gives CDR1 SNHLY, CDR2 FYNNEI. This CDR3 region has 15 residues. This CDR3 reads CATKARDSFTGELFF. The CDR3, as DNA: TGTGCCACTAAGGCCCGGGACTCCTTCACCGGGGAGCTGTTTTTT.

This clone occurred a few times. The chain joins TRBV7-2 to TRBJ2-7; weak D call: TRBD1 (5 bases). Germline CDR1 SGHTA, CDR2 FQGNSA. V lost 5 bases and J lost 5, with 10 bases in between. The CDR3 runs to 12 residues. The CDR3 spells CASSRDSNEQYF. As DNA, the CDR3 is TGTGCCAGCAGCAGAGACAGCAACGAGCAGTACTTC.

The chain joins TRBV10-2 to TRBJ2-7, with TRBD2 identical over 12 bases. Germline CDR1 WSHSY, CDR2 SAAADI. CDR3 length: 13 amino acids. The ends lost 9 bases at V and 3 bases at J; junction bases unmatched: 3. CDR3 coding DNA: TGCGCCAGTCAGACTAGCGGGGGCTACGAGCAGTACTTC. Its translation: CASQTSGGYEQYF.

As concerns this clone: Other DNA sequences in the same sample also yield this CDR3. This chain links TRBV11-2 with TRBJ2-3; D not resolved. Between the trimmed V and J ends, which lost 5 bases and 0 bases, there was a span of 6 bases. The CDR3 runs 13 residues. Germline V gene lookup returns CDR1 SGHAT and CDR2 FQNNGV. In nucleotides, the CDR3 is TGTGCCAGCAGCGCCCCCAGCACAGATACGCAGTATTTT. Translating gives CASSAPSTDTQYF. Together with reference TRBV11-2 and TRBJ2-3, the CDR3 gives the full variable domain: EAGVAQSPRYKIIEKRQSVAFWCNPISGHATLYWYQQILGQGPKLLIQFQNNGVVDDSQLPKDRFSAERLKGVDSTLKIQPAKLEDSAVYLCASSAPSTDTQYFGPGTRLTVL.